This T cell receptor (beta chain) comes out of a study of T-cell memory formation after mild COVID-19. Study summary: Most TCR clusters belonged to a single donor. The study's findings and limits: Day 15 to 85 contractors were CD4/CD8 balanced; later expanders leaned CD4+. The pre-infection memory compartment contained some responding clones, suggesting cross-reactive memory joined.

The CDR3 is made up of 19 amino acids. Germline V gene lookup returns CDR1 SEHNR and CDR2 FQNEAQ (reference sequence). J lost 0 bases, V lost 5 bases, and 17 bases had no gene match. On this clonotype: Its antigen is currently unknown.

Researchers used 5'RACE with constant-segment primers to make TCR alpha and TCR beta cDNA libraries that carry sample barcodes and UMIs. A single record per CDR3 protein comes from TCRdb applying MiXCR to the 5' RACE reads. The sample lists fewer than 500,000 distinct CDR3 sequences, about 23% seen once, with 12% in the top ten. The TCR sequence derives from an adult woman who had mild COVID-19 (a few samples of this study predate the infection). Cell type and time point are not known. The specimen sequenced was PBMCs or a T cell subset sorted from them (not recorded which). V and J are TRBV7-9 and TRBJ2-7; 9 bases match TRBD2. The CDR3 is CASSTRLRLAGTRSYEQYF. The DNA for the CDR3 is TGTGCCAGCAGCACCCGCCTGCGCCTAGCGGGAACTCGCTCCTACGAGCAGTACTTC.